One T cell receptor beta chain is described in this entry. CDR1 and CDR2 (germline): SGHTA, FQGNSA. CDR3 length: 12 residues. Trimming cost V 3 bases and J 6 bases, with 6 bases left between them. The data derive from a study of blood T cell repertoires in COVID-19. Background on the study: Specimens from acute and convalescent COVID-19 originated in the United States, Italy and Spain. Sample material is recorded as cDNA or gDNA derived from T cells, B-cell-depleted T cells, or PBMCs.

Original data processing: Estimation of nucleated cell counts relied on the amplification of reference gene primers. Sequenced by immunoSEQ multiplex PCR; TCRdb stores in-frame clones only, minus some. The V and J calls and clone size were taken over from that table, and D and trimming were inferred from the DNA. Of roughly 60,000 clones in the sample, approximately 78% were seen once. The material sequenced was peripheral blood. The chain combines TRBV7-2 with TRBJ1-5; a possible D gene is TRBD1 (5 bases). The sequence was obtained from an older man with acute or convalescent COVID-19. The CDR3 DNA follows: TGTGCCAGCAGCTTTAGGGGTCAGCCCCAGCATTTT. Translation: CASSFRGQPQHF.